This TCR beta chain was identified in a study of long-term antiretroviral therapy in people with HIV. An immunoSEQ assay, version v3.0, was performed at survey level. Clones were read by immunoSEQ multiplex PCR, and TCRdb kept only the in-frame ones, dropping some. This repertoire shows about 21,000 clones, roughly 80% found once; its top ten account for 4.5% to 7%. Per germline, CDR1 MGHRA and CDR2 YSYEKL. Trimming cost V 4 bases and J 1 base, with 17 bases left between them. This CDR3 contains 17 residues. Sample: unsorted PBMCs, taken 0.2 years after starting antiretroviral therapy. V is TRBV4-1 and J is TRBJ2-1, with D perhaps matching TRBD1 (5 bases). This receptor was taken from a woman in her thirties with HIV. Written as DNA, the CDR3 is TGCGCCAGCAGCCGCGCAAGTGGGCAGGGATCCTACAATGAGCAGTTCTTC. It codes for CASSRASGQGSYNEQFF.